These 21 T cell receptor beta chains came from one sample sequenced in a study of blood T cell repertoires in COVID-19. Profiled with immunoSEQ multiplex PCR; TCRdb holds only in-frame clones, not every one. The sample includes about 270,000 clones, approximately 86% of them seen just once. Sample: peripheral blood. The source of these receptors is a man aged 35 to 55 with active or convalescent COVID-19.

As for this clone: This sample includes further DNA sequences coding for the same CDR3. CDR3 amino acids: CASSLGQTDTQYF. The CDR3 bases are TGTGCCAGCAGCTTAGGTCAGACAGATACGCAGTATTTT. The chain joins TRBV11-3 to TRBJ2-3, with D unclear. V dropped 1 base and J dropped 3 bases, with 5 bases sitting between them. The V gene's germline CDR1 is SGHNT and CDR2 YENEEA. This CDR3 spans 13 amino acids. Full variable domain (outside the CDR3, taken from reference TRBV11-3 and TRBJ2-3): EAGVVQSPRYKIIEKKQPVAFWCNPISGHNTLYWYLQNLGQGPELLIRYENEEAVDDSQLPKDRFSAERLKGVDSTLKIQPAELGDSAVYLCASSLGQTDTQYFGPGTRLTVL.

V gene TRBV30 combines with J gene TRBJ2-3; maybe TRBD2 (5 bases). CDR1 is GTSNPN, CDR2 SVGIG, per germline (reference sequence). Trimming pared 4 bases from V and 1 base from J, leaving 12 bases between. This CDR3 is 14 amino acids long. Written as DNA, the CDR3 is TGTGCCTGGAACGGGGAAAGCCGCACAGATACGCAGTATTTT. Protein sequence: CAWNGESRTDTQYF.

The J gene is TRBJ2-3, the V gene TRBV7-3; 10 nucleotides align to TRBD1. Per the germline V gene, CDR1 is SGHTA and CDR2 is FQGTGA. This CDR3 has 14 residues. V trimming: 3 bases; J trimming: 4 bases; junction bases outside the gene matches: 1. Here the CDR3 DNA reads TGTGCCAGCAGCTTGGACAGGGGGGCAGATACGCAGTATTTT. It encodes CASSLDRGADTQYF.

This chain uses TRBV29-1 with TRBJ2-7, with a weak D call TRBD1 (6 bases). The CDR3 runs to 13 residues. The V gene's germline CDR1 is SQVTM and CDR2 ANQGSEA. Between the trimmed V and J ends, which lost 1 base and 5 bases, there was a span of 12 bases. CDR3 amino acids: CSVEVLQGNEQYF. As DNA, the CDR3 is TGCAGCGTTGAAGTTCTGCAGGGGAACGAGCAGTACTTC.

V gene TRBV11-2 combines with J gene TRBJ2-7; 8 nucleotides agree with TRBD1. Germline-derived CDR1 and CDR2 are SGHAT and FQNNGV. The junction had 6 bases not matched to a gene; V was cut back by 5 bases and J by 0 bases. CDR3 length equals 15 residues. CDR3 DNA: TGTGCCAGCAGCCCCGCAGGGGGCGGCTCCTACGAGCAGTACTTC. It is translated as CASSPAGGGSYEQYF.

V gene TRBV7-9 combines with J gene TRBJ2-7, with 8 bases aligning to TRBD1. Trimming at V came to 4 bases and at J to 3 bases, leaving 5 bases not matched to a gene. The CDR3 is 14 amino acids. Germline CDR1 and CDR2: SEHNR and FQNEAQ (reference sequence). The CDR3 DNA sequence: TGTGCCAGCAGCTCAGGGACAGGCGTCTACGAGCAGTACTTC. Its protein product is CASSSGTGVYEQYF.

This sequence joins TRBV11-3 and TRBJ2-5; 14 nucleotides line up with TRBD2. Germline CDR1 SGHNT, CDR2 YENEEA. The CDR3 is 16 amino acids. V was clipped by 3 bases and J by 3 bases; unmatched bases: 3. The CDR3 is CASSFVGLAGEETQYF. CDR3 bases: TGTGCCAGCAGCTTCGTGGGACTAGCGGGAGAAGAGACCCAGTACTTC.

The chain joins TRBV5-1 to TRBJ2-7; TRBD1 is a possible D gene (6 bases). V shed 4 bases and J shed 0 bases, with 11 bases lying between them. CDR3 length: 14 amino acids. Germline V gene data show CDR1 as SGHRS and CDR2 as YFSETQ. CDR3 in amino acids: CASSPGQISYEQYF. CDR3 sequence (DNA): TGCGCCAGCAGCCCCGGACAGATCTCCTACGAGCAGTACTTC.

Here the CDR3 DNA reads TGTGCCAGCAGTGACTTCGGACTAGCGGGGATCACAGATACGCAGTATTTT. It yields the protein CASSDFGLAGITDTQYF. The gene calls are TRBV2 and TRBJ2-3, with 12 positions matching TRBD2. CDR3 length: 17 amino acids. The V and J ends lost 3 bases and 2 bases, in that order; junction bases with no gene match: 6. Looked up from germline, CDR1 is SNHLY and CDR2 is FYNNEI.

The chain has TRBV20-1 and TRBJ2-1; 16 bases are shared with TRBD2. The J segment lost 10 bases and the V segment lost 3 bases, leaving 9 bases of the junction unmatched. This CDR3 is 16 amino acids long. Germline V gene lookup returns CDR1 DFQATT and CDR2 SNEGSKA (reference sequence). This chain's CDR3 is CSASGGLAGGVEEQFF. For the CDR3, the DNA is TGCAGTGCTAGTGGGGGACTAGCGGGAGGGGTAGAGGAGCAGTTCTTC.

This chain links TRBV5-4 with TRBJ2-7; possibly TRBD2 for D (5 bases). V was pared by 0 bases and J by 0 bases, with 10 bases between. Germline CDR1 reads SGHNT; CDR2 reads YYREEE (reference sequence). The CDR3 contains 15 residues. The CDR3 here is CASSLEAVDSYEQYF. DNA of the CDR3: TGTGCCAGCAGCTTGGAAGCGGTGGACTCCTACGAGCAGTACTTC. Full variable domain (missing parts from reference TRBV5-4 and TRBJ2-7): ETGVTQSPTHLIKTRGQQVTLRCSSQSGHNTVSWYQQALGQGPQFIFQYYREEENGRGNFPPRFSGLQFPNYSSELNVNALELDDSALYLCASSLEAVDSYEQYFGPGTRLTVT.

Only one count was recorded for this clone. The V call is TRBV5-1, the J call TRBJ2-3, with 8 bases identical to TRBD2. V lost 4 bases to trimming and J lost 4 bases; unmatched junction nucleotides: 5. The CDR3 length is 14 residues. Germline CDR1 SGHRS, CDR2 YFSETQ. The DNA for the CDR3 is TGCGCCAGCAGCAATGGACTAGCAGCAGATACGCAGTATTTT. Protein product: CASSNGLAADTQYF.

The chain employs TRBV3-1 (or the pseudogene TRBV3-2) and TRBJ1-3; D remains unclear. V lost 7 bases, J lost 0 bases, and 4 bases lay in between. The germline V gene has CDR1 LGHDT and CDR2 YNNKEL (reference sequence). There are 12 residues in the CDR3. CDR3 region: CASTNSGNTIYF. CDR3 sequence (DNA): TGTGCCAGCACCAACTCTGGAAACACCATATATTTT.

The rearrangement links TRBV18 to TRBJ1-1; D is perhaps TRBD1 (6 bases). V was shortened by 1 base and J by 5 bases, with 14 bases between the two germline ends. The germline V gene has CDR1 KGHSH and CDR2 LQKENI. The CDR3 runs 15 residues. The CDR3 DNA reads TGTGCCAGCTCACCACGAACAGGGTCCAATACTGAAGCTTTCTTT. Encoded protein: CASSPRTGSNTEAFF. The full variable domain, completed using reference TRBV18 and TRBJ1-1, is NAGVMQNPRHLVRRRGQEARLRCSPMKGHSHVYWYRQLPEEGLKFMVYLQKENIIDESGMPKERFSAEFPKEGPSILRIQQVVRGDSAAYFCASSPRTGSNTEAFFGQGTRLTVV.

The chain links TRBV5-1 to TRBJ1-1, with D possibly TRBD1 on 5 matching bases. Trimming removed 3 bases from V and 7 bases from J, with 13 bases in between. The germline V gene encodes CDR1 SGHRS and CDR2 YFSETQ. The CDR3 loop spans 13 amino acids. CDR3 nucleotides: TGCGCCAGCAGCTCTTCCAGGGTAGGTGAAGCTTTCTTT. This translates into CASSSSRVGEAFF.

In this sample, this clone turned up once. The chain employs TRBV6-5 and TRBJ2-4; 8 nucleotides agree with TRBD2. V lost 10 bases to trimming and J lost 8 bases; unmatched junction nucleotides: 13. There are 14 residues in the CDR3. In germline, CDR1 is MNHEY, CDR2 SVGAGI. CDR3 DNA sequence: TGTGCCACCAGCCGGGGAGGGCGGGGGGACATTCAGTACTTC. This gives the protein CATSRGGRGDIQYF.

The chain has TRBV13 and TRBJ1-2, with a tentative D call TRBD1 (6 bases). The CDR3 spans 13 residues. Germline CDR1 and CDR2: PRHDT and FYEKMQ (reference sequence). The V end was cut by 8 bases, the J end by 5 bases, with 15 bases between. CDR3 amino acids: CASPRGPSYGYTF. As DNA, the CDR3 is TGTGCCAGCCCCAGGGGCCCCTCATATGGCTACACCTTC.

For the CDR3, the DNA is TGTGCCAGCAGCCCCCGACAGGGGAGCTCCTACGAGCAGTACTTC. The encoded protein is CASSPRQGSSYEQYF. The chain employs TRBV5-5 and TRBJ2-7, with 8 nucleotides matching TRBD1. The CDR3 has 15 amino acids. CDR1 is SGHKS and CDR2 is YYEKEE in the germline V gene (reference sequence). The V gene end was trimmed by 4 bases and the J gene end by 0 bases; junction bases not matched to a gene: 6.

The V and J genes are TRBV30 and TRBJ1-5; a possible D gene is TRBD1 (5 bases). This CDR3 region has 14 residues. V was pared by 7 bases and J by 5 bases, with 18 bases between. Germline V gives CDR1 GTSNPN, CDR2 SVGIG (reference sequence). CDR3 sequence (DNA): TGTGCCTCTGGGCCGGGGGGGTACGATCAGCCCCAGCATTTT. Residues: CASGPGGYDQPQHF.

The chain carries TRBV11-1 and TRBJ2-3, with TRBD1 as a possible D gene (5 bases). V was pared by 4 bases and J by 4 bases, with 15 bases between. Germline CDR1 and CDR2: SGHAT and FQDESV (reference sequence). The CDR3 runs 15 residues. The CDR3 DNA reads TGTGCCAGCAGCTCATCCCCCGACAGAGCAGATACGCAGTATTTT. As protein: CASSSSPDRADTQYF.

This clone was detected only once. The chain employs TRBV7-9 and TRBJ2-7; 7 bases match TRBD1. Germline V lookup: CDR1 SEHNR, CDR2 FQNEAQ (reference sequence). The trim removed 1 base at V and 7 bases at J, leaving 7 bases unmatched. The CDR3 extends over 14 amino acids. CDR3 region: CASSLDRGLGEQYF. In nucleotides, the CDR3 is TGTGCCAGCAGCTTAGATAGGGGGCTGGGAGAGCAGTACTTC.